This T cell receptor (beta chain) was sequenced in a study of T cell repertoires in cytomegalovirus infection (dated by TCRdb to between 2018 and 2020). Some background on the complete study: The HLA type of each donor mattered for the analysis, because public TCR beta signatures pointed to carriage of CMV infection along with the matching HLA type. Beyond this particular receptor, the publication reports: In both this cohort and an independent roughly 350-donor cohort, the cumulative frequency of public TCR beta family members distinguished carriers of CMV infection plus the relevant HLA type. The ex vivo response was dominated by HLA-C-restricted CMV-specific TCR beta clonotypes, which also provided the single most frequent clonotype in two of eight donors.

According to the germline V gene, CDR1 reads MNHNS and CDR2 reads SASEGT. From the cysteine through the phenylalanine, the CDR3 covers 14 amino acids. Of the read, only the CDR3 DNA is kept; its 42 bases are in frame from base 1. V lost 5 bases and J lost 2 bases, and the count of bases not matched to a germline gene is 4. In its sample, this clonotype was seen many times. Its target antigen remains unknown. Per-base quality was not reported, and no clone a single base away is much larger than it. TCRdb lists the instrument as Illumina HiSeq 1500. The public reads were quality trimmed at Q25 with fastp and then assembled into clones with MiXCR by TCRdb, keeping productive beta chains. Each entry merges the rows of one CDR3 protein and shows their most common DNA and genes. The sample table shows around 350,000 distinct CDR3 sequences, and 15% to 20% are seen once. Approximately 10% of the sample is held by the ten biggest clonotypes.

The sequence links TRBV6-1 to TRBJ2-5; 8 of the junction bases match TRBD1. The sequence came from a human donor in good health (CMV status not recorded). Some clones in this sample may be carry-over from other donors' samples. The material sequenced was PBMCs. The CDR3 has the sequence CASSSWTGQETQYF. The sequenced DNA: TGTGCCAGCAGTTCTTGGACAGGGCAAGAGACCCAGTACTTC.